These T cell receptor beta chains were read from a single sample in a study of human T cells and chemical hapten exposure. TCRdb reprocessed the RACE reads with MiXCR, giving one entry per CDR3 protein. The sample yields approximately 49,000 distinct CDR3 sequences, less than 10% seen once. The input for sequencing was whole blood, taken in connection with sensitization to the hapten diphenylcyclopropenone (DPC). These receptors originate from a woman aged 45 to 65 with alopecia areata. Some clones in this sample may be carry-over from other donors' samples. CDR3s include the opening cysteine and the closing phenylalanine or tryptophan. Each record gives: J gene, V gene, CDR3 protein.

j_gene: TRBJ2-4; v_gene: TRBV6-2/TRBV6-3; CDR3aa: CAVLDANKNIQYF
j_gene: TRBJ1-2; v_gene: TRBV20-1; CDR3aa: CSAVTGTRGGYTF
j_gene: TRBJ1-3; v_gene: TRBV29-1; CDR3aa: CSVASRNTIYF
j_gene: TRBJ2-4; v_gene: TRBV20-1; CDR3aa: CSARRGESENIQYF
j_gene: TRBJ2-1; v_gene: TRBV5-1; CDR3aa: CASSATSGSDNEQFF
j_gene: TRBJ1-1; v_gene: TRBV5-1; CDR3aa: CASSEGVNTEAFF
j_gene: TRBJ1-1; v_gene: TRBV11-2; CDR3aa: CASSLNPGNTEAFF
j_gene: TRBJ1-1; v_gene: TRBV20-1; CDR3aa: CSARGPGRRNTEAFF
j_gene: TRBJ2-3; v_gene: TRBV9; CDR3aa: CASSVEFRTDTQYF
j_gene: TRBJ2-7; v_gene: TRBV20-1; CDR3aa: CSARDGVQGAGYEQYF
j_gene: TRBJ1-5; v_gene: TRBV6-4; CDR3aa: CASSDGSNQPQHF
j_gene: TRBJ2-7; v_gene: TRBV11-2; CDR3aa: CASSPTQGAHEQYF
j_gene: TRBJ2-2; v_gene: TRBV11-3; CDR3aa: CASSLVGQTNTGELFF
j_gene: TRBJ2-7; v_gene: TRBV20-1; CDR3aa: CSARAQGANLYEQYF
j_gene: TRBJ2-2; v_gene: TRBV11-2; CDR3aa: CASSWGGTGELFF
j_gene: TRBJ1-5; v_gene: TRBV19; CDR3aa: CASSIKGANNQPQHF
j_gene: TRBJ2-5; v_gene: TRBV11-2; CDR3aa: CASSRGGGGGYQETQYF
j_gene: TRBJ2-3; v_gene: TRBV29-1; CDR3aa: CSILRDTRTDTQYF
j_gene: TRBJ2-1; v_gene: TRBV9; CDR3aa: CASSVEGTANNEQFF
j_gene: TRBJ2-7; v_gene: TRBV28; CDR3aa: CASSLVLQTYEQYF
j_gene: TRBJ2-1; v_gene: TRBV3-1; CDR3aa: CASSQEIPGLAGAIGNEQFF
j_gene: TRBJ2-5; v_gene: TRBV7-9; CDR3aa: CASSAKGQQETQYF
j_gene: TRBJ1-4; v_gene: TRBV20-1; CDR3aa: CSARESGREKLFF
j_gene: TRBJ1-6; v_gene: TRBV3-1; CDR3aa: CASSQAGYTSPLHF
j_gene: TRBJ2-3; v_gene: TRBV19; CDR3aa: CATARASGRETQYF
j_gene: TRBJ1-3; v_gene: TRBV11-2; CDR3aa: CASSLTTGSSGNTIYF
j_gene: TRBJ2-3; v_gene: TRBV11-2; CDR3aa: CASSFSGSSLTDTQYF
j_gene: TRBJ2-7; v_gene: TRBV29-1; CDR3aa: CSVRLAGAYEQYF
j_gene: TRBJ1-1; v_gene: TRBV30; CDR3aa: CAWSAQMNTEAFF
j_gene: TRBJ2-7; v_gene: TRBV7-2; CDR3aa: CASSLVSAGGPLAYEQYF
j_gene: TRBJ2-1; v_gene: TRBV5-1; CDR3aa: CASSLGGRNNEQFF
j_gene: TRBJ2-1; v_gene: TRBV27; CDR3aa: CASSGAREQFF
j_gene: TRBJ1-1; v_gene: TRBV7-6; CDR3aa: CASSTMAGDTEAFF
j_gene: TRBJ2-7; v_gene: TRBV6-2/TRBV6-3; CDR3aa: CASSYRTGRAEQYF
j_gene: TRBJ1-1; v_gene: TRBV27; CDR3aa: CASSPGLIWGNTEAFF
j_gene: TRBJ2-7; v_gene: TRBV7-8; CDR3aa: CASSSRTILYEQYF
j_gene: TRBJ1-1; v_gene: TRBV29-1; CDR3aa: CSVERAGSEAFF
j_gene: TRBJ2-1; v_gene: TRBV6-2/TRBV6-3; CDR3aa: CASSLGPYNEQFF
j_gene: TRBJ2-7; v_gene: TRBV11-3; CDR3aa: CASSLGQGSDEQYF
j_gene: TRBJ2-1; v_gene: TRBV20-1; CDR3aa: CSARGGNEQFF